A selection of T cell receptor beta chains follows, all from one sample in a study of beta chain features in type 1 diabetes. Generated by immunoSEQ multiplex PCR, the TCRdb table keeps only in-frame clones and is missing some. The table includes over 350,000 clones, around 16% detected once. What was sequenced was naive CD4+ T cells from blood. Receptor source: a woman in her late teens or twenties in good health. The CDR3 runs from the conserved cysteine through the conserved F or W. Fields, in order: J gene, V gene, D gene, clone size, CDR3 protein, CDR3 DNA. D genes are given only for firm matches. Clone sizes are given selectively: once, few, many, or a class where the clone is expanded.

>TRBJ2-3|TRBV5-1|NA|few
CASSLTVGGSTDTQYF
TGCGCCAGCAGCTTGACTGTCGGAGGAAGCACAGATACGCAGTATTTT
>TRBJ1-2|TRBV15|NA|NA
CATSRGGHSSAGYTF
TGTGCCACCAGCAGAGGCGGACACAGCTCTGCCGGCTACACCTTC
>TRBJ2-7|TRBV20-1|NA|NA
CSALASLEQYF
TGCAGTGCCCTAGCGAGTTTGGAGCAGTACTTC
>TRBJ1-5|TRBV6-1|NA|NA
CASSEAFQPQHF
TGTGCCAGCAGTGAAGCCTTCCAGCCCCAGCATTTT
>TRBJ1-1|TRBV7-9|NA|few
CASSPGSLLHFEAFF
TGTGCCAGCAGCCCCGGGTCCCTACTACACTTTGAAGCTTTCTTT
>TRBJ2-1|TRBV9|TRBD2|few
CASSAGGTSKHAQFF
TGTGCCAGCAGCGCGGGCGGGACTAGCAAACATGCGCAGTTCTTC
>TRBJ2-7|TRBV30|TRBD1|NA
CAWSVQRGPYEQYF
TGTGCCTGGAGTGTACAGAGGGGGCCCTACGAGCAGTACTTC
>TRBJ2-1|TRBV18|TRBD1|few
CASSPPGTGNEQFF
TGTGCCAGCTCACCCCCAGGGACAGGCAATGAGCAGTTCTTC
>TRBJ1-4|TRBV2|NA|NA
CASSPWGANEKLFF
TGTGCCAGCAGCCCTTGGGGGGCTAATGAAAAACTGTTTTTT
>TRBJ2-3|TRBV30|TRBD2|few
CAWSLPGLAASTDTQYF
TGTGCCTGGAGCCTACCGGGACTAGCGGCTAGCACAGATACGCAGTATTTT
>TRBJ2-6|TRBV7-8|NA|once
CASSLEGAGANVLTF
TGTGCCAGCAGCTTAGAGGGGGCTGGGGCCAACGTCCTGACTTTC
>TRBJ2-6|TRBV7-9|NA|NA
CASSLGAGSGANVLTF
TGTGCCAGCAGCTTAGGGGCAGGCTCTGGGGCCAACGTCCTGACTTTC
>TRBJ2-3|TRBV9|NA|few
CASSVFSGLADTQYF
TGTGCCAGCAGCGTATTTTCTGGGCTCGCAGATACGCAGTATTTT
>TRBJ2-7|TRBV5-1|NA|NA
CASSLGASNYEQYF
TGCGCCAGCAGCTTGGGAGCATCTAACTACGAGCAGTACTTC
>TRBJ1-5|TRBV30|NA|few
CAWTRNRQGLSNQPQHF
TGTGCCTGGACCCGTAACCGTCAGGGACTAAGCAATCAGCCCCAGCATTTT